These 15 T cell receptor beta chains were all obtained from the same sample, sequenced in a study of blood T cell repertoires in COVID-19. Generated by immunoSEQ multiplex PCR, the TCRdb table keeps only in-frame clones and is missing some. The table includes more than 150,000 clones, 80% to 90% detected once. The sequencing input was peripheral blood. The source of these receptors is a man between 60 and 70 years old with acute or convalescent COVID-19.

J is TRBJ2-7 and V is TRBV7-2; 8 bases fit TRBD1. The J segment lost 3 bases and the V segment lost 5 bases, leaving 9 bases of the junction unmatched. The germline gives CDR1 SGHTA, CDR2 FQGNSA. The CDR3 extends over 15 amino acids. DNA for the CDR3: TGTGCCAGCAGCGCCCAGACAGGGGCGGTCTACGAGCAGTACTTC. This translates into CASSAQTGAVYEQYF.

The chain couples TRBV4-3 to TRBJ2-2; tentative D call: TRBD2 (7 bases). V lost 7 bases, J lost 2 bases, and 14 bases lay in between. This CDR3 region has 15 residues. From germline, CDR1 is LGHNA and CDR2 YSLEER. CDR3 in amino acids: CASTKGGANTGELFF. The CDR3 DNA reads TGCGCCAGCACGAAGGGGGGGGCCAACACCGGGGAGCTGTTTTTT.

The rearrangement links TRBV2 to TRBJ1-3; 8 nucleotides align to TRBD1. Germline CDR1 and CDR2: SNHLY and FYNNEI. The V segment lost 3 bases and the J segment 1 base; nucleotides outside the gene matches: 2. The CDR3 spans 15 residues. This CDR3 is CASSEGQASGNTIYF. The CDR3 DNA reads as TGTGCCAGCAGTGAGGGACAGGCGTCTGGAAACACCATATATTTT.

This clone was observed once. V gene TRBV5-1 combines with J gene TRBJ2-2; 11 bases agree with TRBD2. This CDR3 is 16 amino acids long. Germline CDR1 reads SGHRS; CDR2 reads YFSETQ. J gave up 5 bases and V 4 bases, and 7 bases lay outside the gene matches. CDR3 residues: CASSPLAGGQTGELFF. The CDR3 bases are TGCGCCAGCAGCCCCTTAGCGGGGGGGCAGACCGGGGAGCTGTTTTTT.

CDR3 DNA: TGTGCCAGCAGTTACAGGGGGAAAATGAACACTGAAGCTTTCTTT. Translating it yields CASSYRGKMNTEAFF. This chain joins TRBV6-2 or TRBV6-3 and TRBJ1-1; D may be TRBD1 (6 bases). Germline CDR1 reads MNHEY; CDR2 reads SVGEGT. The length of the CDR3 is 15 residues. V was shortened by 2 bases and J by 0 bases, with 10 bases between the two germline ends.

This sequence joins TRBV6-5 and TRBJ1-5; D is unresolved. Trimming pared 2 bases from V and 6 bases from J, leaving 14 bases between. The CDR3 has 15 residues. Germline CDR1 MNHEY, CDR2 SVGAGI. As DNA, the CDR3 is TGTGCCAGCAGTTACGTGGCGGGGAAGGGTCAGCCCCAGCATTTT. It translates to CASSYVAGKGQPQHF.

The V call is TRBV4-1, the J call TRBJ2-1; 9 bases line up with TRBD1. This CDR3 spans 17 amino acids. V was clipped by 0 bases and J by 4 bases; unmatched bases: 7. The germline gives CDR1 MGHRA, CDR2 YSYEKL. The CDR3 sequence: CASSQDPDRGSYNEQFF. The CDR3 region has the DNA TGCGCCAGCAGCCAAGATCCGGACAGGGGATCGTACAATGAGCAGTTCTTC.

The V gene is TRBV3-1 (or the pseudogene TRBV3-2), the J gene TRBJ2-3; 9 bases align to TRBD1. Germline values: CDR1 LGHDT, CDR2 YNNKEL (reference sequence). J lost 0 bases, V lost 0 bases, and 4 bases had no gene match. This CDR3 is built from 17 residues. CDR3 nucleotides: TGTGCCAGCAGCCAAGATCTACAGGGGGCTAGCACAGATACGCAGTATTTT. Translating gives CASSQDLQGASTDTQYF.

The gene calls are TRBV7-3 and TRBJ1-2, with D possibly being TRBD1 (5 bases). CDR1 SGHTA and CDR2 FQGTGA come from the germline V gene. The V and J ends lost 5 bases and 8 bases respectively, with 12 bases between them. The CDR3 covers 12 residues. CDR3 sequence: CASSPGVGGYTF. Here the CDR3 DNA reads TGTGCCAGCAGCCCGGGGGTAGGAGGCTACACCTTC.

This clone was counted a single time. The chain employs TRBV6-6 and TRBJ1-1, with 8 bases lining up with TRBD1. This CDR3 contains 15 residues. Germline V gene data show CDR1 as MNHNY and CDR2 as SVGAGI (reference sequence). J was trimmed by 6 bases and V by 5 bases; bases with no gene match: 11. The CDR3 region has the DNA TGTGCCAGCAGTGATAGGACAGGGTATAACGCTGAAGCTTTCTTT. Its translation: CASSDRTGYNAEAFF.

This chain links TRBV11-2 with TRBJ1-4; D remains unclear. The CDR3 is 12 amino acids. In germline, CDR1 is SGHAT, CDR2 FQNNGV. V was cut by 0 bases and J by 15 bases, with 11 bases left in between. CDR3 sequence (DNA): TGTGCCAGCAGCTTAGAATATAGTATAATGTTTTTT. Protein product: CASSLEYSIMFF.

The J gene is TRBJ2-2, the V gene TRBV9; 11 positions match TRBD1. The CDR3 loop spans 16 amino acids. The trim removed 0 bases at V and 6 bases at J, leaving 4 bases unmatched. Germline V gene lookup returns CDR1 SGDLS and CDR2 YYNGEE. The CDR3 coding sequence is TGTGCCAGCAGCGTAGTGGTGGACAGGGGGCCCGGGGAGCTGTTTTTT. Protein product: CASSVVVDRGPGELFF.

The CDR3 DNA follows: TGTGCCAGCCATACAGGGGCAGGCGAAAAACTGTTTTTT. As protein: CASHTGAGEKLFF. The J gene is TRBJ1-4, the V gene TRBV18, with 7 bases aligning to TRBD1. V lost 8 bases to trimming and J lost 8 bases; unmatched junction nucleotides: 8. The CDR3 totals 13 residues. The germline gives CDR1 KGHSH, CDR2 LQKENI.

This clone was found once. The chain recombines TRBV27 with TRBJ1-5, with 7 nucleotides matching TRBD1. Germline V CDR1 and CDR2: MNHEY, SMNVEV (reference sequence). V shed 6 bases, J shed 0 bases, and the junction held 5 bases outside the gene matches. This CDR3 region has 15 residues. The CDR3 reads CASRPGQISNQPQHF. The CDR3 nucleotides read TGTGCCAGCAGACCGGGACAGATTAGCAATCAGCCCCAGCATTTT.

The genes are TRBV3-1 (or the pseudogene TRBV3-2) and TRBJ1-2; D perhaps matches TRBD1 (5 bases). V lost 0 bases and J 4 bases, leaving 18 bases between the germline ends. Germline V lookup: CDR1 LGHDT, CDR2 YNNKEL (reference sequence). The CDR3 spans 17 residues. CDR3 loop: CASSQDFGGRGIYGYTF. CDR3 coding DNA: TGTGCCAGCAGCCAAGATTTCGGCGGGCGGGGGATCTATGGCTACACCTTC.